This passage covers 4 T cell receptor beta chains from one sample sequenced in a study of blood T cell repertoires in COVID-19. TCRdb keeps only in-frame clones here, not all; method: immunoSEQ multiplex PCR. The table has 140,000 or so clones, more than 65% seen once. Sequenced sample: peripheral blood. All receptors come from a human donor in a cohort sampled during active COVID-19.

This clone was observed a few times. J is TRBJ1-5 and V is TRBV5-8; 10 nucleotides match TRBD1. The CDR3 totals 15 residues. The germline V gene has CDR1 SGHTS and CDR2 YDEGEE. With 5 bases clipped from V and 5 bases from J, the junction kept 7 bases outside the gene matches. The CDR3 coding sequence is TGTGCCAGCAGAGACCGGGACAGGGGCGATCAGCCCCAGCATTTT. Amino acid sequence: CASRDRDRGDQPQHF.

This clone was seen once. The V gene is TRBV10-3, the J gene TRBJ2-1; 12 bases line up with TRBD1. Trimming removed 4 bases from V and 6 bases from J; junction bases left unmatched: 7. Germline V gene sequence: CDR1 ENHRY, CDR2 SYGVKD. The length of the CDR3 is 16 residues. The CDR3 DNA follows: TGTGCCATCAGTGCCGGGGGACAGGGGGCGCGCAATGAGCAGTTCTTC. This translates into CAISAGGQGARNEQFF.

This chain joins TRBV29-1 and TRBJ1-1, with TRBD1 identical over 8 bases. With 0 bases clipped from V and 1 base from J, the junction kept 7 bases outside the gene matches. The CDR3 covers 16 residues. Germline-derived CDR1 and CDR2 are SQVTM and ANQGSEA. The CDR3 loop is CSVEDRQGATNTEAFF. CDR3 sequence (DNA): TGCAGCGTTGAAGATCGGCAGGGGGCAACGAACACTGAAGCTTTCTTT.

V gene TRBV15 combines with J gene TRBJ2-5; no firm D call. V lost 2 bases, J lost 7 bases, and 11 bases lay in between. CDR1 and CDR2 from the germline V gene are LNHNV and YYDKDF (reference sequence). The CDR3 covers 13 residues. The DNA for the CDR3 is TGTGCCACCAGCAGAAGAAGAGAGCTGACCCAGTACTTC. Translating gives CATSRRRELTQYF. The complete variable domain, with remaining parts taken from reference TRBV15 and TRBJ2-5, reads DAMVIQNPRYQVTQFGKPVTLSCSQTLNHNVMYWYQQKSSQAPKLLFHYYDKDFNNEADTPDNFQSRRPNTSFCFLDIRSPGLGDTAMYLCATSRRRELTQYFGPGTRLLVL.